This T cell receptor beta chain was identified during a study of shared clonotypes between healthy human individuals. General study results and limits: It was observed that about 5% of naive CD4 clonotypes were shared across several donors.

Germline CDR1 reads SGHAT; CDR2 reads FQNNGV. V lost 4 bases and J lost 2, with 21 bases in between. The CDR3 spans 18 residues. With regard to this clone: The antigen remains unidentified.

Repertoires were generated with immunoSEQ multiplex PCR, while TCRdb's copy carries only in-frame clones and drops some. The sample comprises more than 2,000,000 clones, over 85% of which are singletons, and around 0.14% rests with the top ten. This rearrangement joins TRBV11-2 to TRBJ2-1; TRBD1 might be the D (6 bases). The sequence came from a man aged 18 to 35 in good health. Sequenced sample: naive CD4+ T cells sorted from blood. Subset here: CD45RA+ positively selected. In DNA form, the CDR3 reads TGTGCCAGCAGCTCCAAGTCTGTCCGGACAGCCGCCTACAATGAGCAGTTCTTC. Translated: CASSSKSVRTAAYNEQFF.